The 5 T cell receptor beta chains below come from one sample, sequenced in a study of T cell changes during pregnancy in multiple sclerosis. Assay used: immunoSEQ multiplex PCR; TCRdb lists only in-frame clones, some missing. The table records fewer than 150,000 clones, roughly 95% of them present only once. The sequences come from peripheral blood, collected after pregnancy. The source is a female donor with multiple sclerosis, enrolled in a pregnancy study.

The chain is built from TRBV28 and TRBJ2-7; 13 bases are shared with TRBD2. CDR1 MDHEN and CDR2 SYDVKM come from the germline V gene. J gave up 6 bases and V 5 bases, and 4 bases lay outside the gene matches. The CDR3 consists of 14 residues. DNA of the CDR3: TGTGCCAGCAGTGGAGGACTAGCGGGAGCCGAGCAGTACTTC. Protein sequence: CASSGGLAGAEQYF.

This chain uses TRBV11-2 with TRBJ2-3; 7 bases match TRBD1. The CDR3 length is 15 residues. The germline CDR1 and CDR2 sequences are SGHAT and FQNNGV. V lost 6 bases, J lost 6 bases, and 12 bases stayed unmatched. The CDR3 sequence: CASSTARTGSDTQYF. The CDR3 DNA follows: TGTGCCAGCAGTACCGCAAGGACAGGCTCCGATACGCAGTATTTT.

The chain uses TRBV30 and TRBJ1-1, with D maybe TRBD1 (5 bases). V gave up 4 bases and J gave up 8 bases, with 20 bases separating them. The CDR3 runs 14 residues. CDR1 GTSNPN and CDR2 SVGIG come from the germline V gene (reference sequence). DNA for the CDR3: TGTGCCTGGACCGACAGTCCCGGTAGGTTAGAAGCTTTCTTT. This translates into CAWTDSPGRLEAFF.

The chain joins TRBV7-9 to TRBJ2-1; 13 bases are shared with TRBD2. The length of the CDR3 is 18 residues. The germline V gene encodes CDR1 SEHNR and CDR2 FQNEAQ (reference sequence). V was pared by 8 bases and J by 0 bases, with 10 bases of the junction left unmatched. In nucleotides, the CDR3 is TGTGCCAGCGGCGCCGGGGGACTAGCGGGGAGCTCCTACAATGAGCAGTTCTTC. This sequence encodes CASGAGGLAGSSYNEQFF.

This rearrangement joins TRBV28 to TRBJ1-1; D not certain. Per the germline V gene, CDR1 is MDHEN and CDR2 is SYDVKM. This CDR3 region has 14 residues. Trimming took 7 bases from V and 0 from J, leaving 12 bases between them. The CDR3 DNA reads as TGTGCCAGCATAGCGGAGTTCATGAACACTGAAGCTTTCTTT. Amino acid sequence: CASIAEFMNTEAFF.